A single sample is the source of the 8 T cell receptor beta chains below, sequenced in a study of blood T cell repertoires in COVID-19. Assay: immunoSEQ multiplex PCR; the TCRdb copy retains only in-frame clones and omits some. The sample lists more than 250,000 clones; over 75% were seen once. Material: peripheral blood. These receptors were collected from a human donor in a cohort sampled during active COVID-19.

The chain recombines TRBV9 with TRBJ1-2, with TRBD1 matching 7 bases. Trimming cost V 2 bases and J 4 bases; bases outside gene matches: 11. The CDR3 contains 16 residues. Germline V gives CDR1 SGDLS, CDR2 YYNGEE. CDR3 DNA sequence: TGTGCCAGCAGCGTCCGACCCGGACAGGCGAGCTATGGCTACACCTTC. Residues: CASSVRPGQASYGYTF.

The chain has TRBV14 and TRBJ1-1; D is perhaps TRBD1 (5 bases). This CDR3 is built from 17 residues. V was pared by 0 bases and J by 0 bases, with 14 bases between. Germline loops: CDR1 SGHDN, CDR2 FVKESK. The CDR3 DNA reads TGTGCCAGCAGCCAAGATCGATGGGGGGTTGTGAACACTGAAGCTTTCTTT. Translating it yields CASSQDRWGVVNTEAFF.

This chain links TRBV15 with TRBJ2-7, with 7 bases fitting TRBD1. This CDR3 has 16 amino acids. Germline loops: CDR1 LNHNV, CDR2 YYDKDF (reference sequence). With V trimmed by 0 bases and J by 2 bases, 7 bases remained unmatched. The CDR3 region is CATSRDSTGATYEQYF. In DNA, the CDR3 is TGTGCCACCAGCAGAGATTCCACAGGGGCGACCTACGAGCAGTACTTC.

The chain has TRBV2 and TRBJ2-2; D unresolved. V was shortened by 8 bases and J by 6 bases, with 7 bases between the two germline ends. Germline V CDR1 and CDR2: SNHLY, FYNNEI. The CDR3 covers 11 residues. Here the CDR3 reads CASLGPGELFF. For the CDR3, the DNA is TGTGCCAGCCTTGGCCCCGGGGAGCTGTTTTTT.

This chain connects TRBV23-1 to TRBJ1-1, with D possibly TRBD1 on 6 matching bases. TRBV23-1 is recorded as an ORF, its role being uncertain. V shed 5 bases and J shed 1 base, with 14 bases lying between them. There are 15 residues in the CDR3. The CDR3 coding sequence is TGCGCCAGCAGTATTCCAGGGGACCAGAACACTGAAGCTTTCTTT. It encodes CASSIPGDQNTEAFF.

The DNA of the CDR3 is TGTGCCAGCAGCCAAGCTTGGACAGGGGCCATTTCTGGGGCCAACGTCCTGACTTTC. The encoded protein is CASSQAWTGAISGANVLTF. The chain recombines TRBV3-1 (or the pseudogene TRBV3-2) with TRBJ2-6; 9 nucleotides match TRBD1. This CDR3 comprises 19 residues. Germline V gene sequence: CDR1 LGHDT, CDR2 YNNKEL (reference sequence). Trimming at V came to 1 base and at J to 1 base, leaving 8 bases not matched to a gene.

The chain carries TRBV7-6 and TRBJ2-1; TRBD1 is a possible D gene (5 bases). Germline assignment: CDR1 SGHVS and CDR2 FNYEAQ. This CDR3 is built from 17 residues. Trimming stripped 0 bases from V and 0 bases from J, with 12 bases between. The CDR3 reads CASSLARLTGSYNEQFF. The CDR3 bases are TGTGCCAGCAGCTTAGCGCGACTCACAGGCTCCTACAATGAGCAGTTCTTC. The whole variable domain, filled in from reference TRBV7-6 and TRBJ2-1, reads GAGVSQSPRYKVTKRGQDVALRCDPISGHVSLYWYRQALGQGPEFLTYFNYEAQQDKSGLPNDRFSAERPEGSISTLTIQRTEQRDSAMYRCASSLARLTGSYNEQFFGPGTRLTVL.

The rearrangement links TRBV7-2 to TRBJ2-2; 7 positions agree with TRBD1. V trimming: 5 bases; J trimming: 2 bases; junction bases outside the gene matches: 2. Germline lookup yields CDR1 SGHTA and CDR2 FQGNSA. The CDR3 totals 14 residues. CDR3 sequence reads: CASSRDRNTGELFF. In DNA form, the CDR3 reads TGTGCCAGCAGCAGGGACAGAAACACCGGGGAGCTGTTTTTT.